Below, 7 T cell receptor beta chains from the same sample are listed, as sequenced in a study of shared clonotypes between healthy human individuals. Assay: immunoSEQ multiplex PCR; the TCRdb copy retains only in-frame clones and omits some. The sample records more than 2 million clones, around 93% being singletons. In the naive CD8 group, cells lacked CD45RO and were positively selected for CCR7, so terminally differentiated effector memory CD45RA+ cells were left out. The sequenced material came from naive CD8+ T cells from PBMCs. Source of these receptors: a man between 18 and 29 years old in good health. Some clones in this sample may be carry-over from other donors' samples.

The chain couples TRBV7-9 to TRBJ2-7; 7 nucleotides agree with TRBD1. This CDR3 spans 16 amino acids. Unmatched junction bases numbered 6, after V lost 0 bases and J lost 1 base. Germline V gives CDR1 SEHNR, CDR2 FQNEAQ (reference sequence). The DNA of the CDR3 is TGTGCCAGCAGCTTAGCGCATGGGACAGAGTCCTACGAGCAGTACTTC. This sequence encodes CASSLAHGTESYEQYF. The full variable domain, its missing parts supplied by reference TRBV7-9 and TRBJ2-7, is DTGVSQNPRHKITKRGQNVTFRCDPISEHNRLYWYRQTLGQGPEFLTYFQNEAQLEKSRLLSDRFSAERPKGSFSTLEIQRTEQGDSAMYLCASSLAHGTESYEQYFGPGTRLTVT.

This clone appeared a few times. This chain joins TRBV4-1 and TRBJ2-1; possibly TRBD2 for D (5 bases). The CDR3 is made up of 17 amino acids. Germline CDR1 and CDR2: MGHRA and YSYEKL. Deletions cut 0 bases from V and 3 bases from J, with 15 bases between. The CDR3 reads CASSQDSTGNFYNEQFF. CDR3 nucleotides: TGCGCCAGCAGCCAAGATTCTACGGGGAACTTCTACAATGAGCAGTTCTTC.

This sequence joins TRBV7-6 and TRBJ1-4; D gene uncertain. Germline CDR1 and CDR2: SGHVS and FNYEAQ. V gave up 5 bases and J gave up 5 bases, with 15 bases separating them. The CDR3 runs to 15 residues. CDR3 coding DNA: TGTGCCAGCAGCCCCCAGGAGCGGCTGAATGAAAAACTGTTTTTT. Residues: CASSPQERLNEKLFF.

In the case of this clone: Additional DNA sequences in this sample encode the identical CDR3. This chain connects TRBV27 to TRBJ2-7; TRBD1 aligns across 9 bases. This CDR3 has 14 amino acids. The germline V gene encodes CDR1 MNHEY and CDR2 SMNVEV (reference sequence). V gave up 5 bases and J gave up 3 bases; unmatched junction bases: 5. The CDR3 loop reads CASSMGTGSYEQYF. The CDR3 DNA sequence: TGTGCCAGCAGTATGGGGACAGGGAGCTACGAGCAGTACTTC.

The CDR3 is CAISDRDSSYNEQFF. CDR3 bases: TGTGCCATCAGTGACCGGGACAGCTCCTACAATGAGCAGTTCTTC. This chain links TRBV10-3 with TRBJ2-1, with 7 bases aligning to TRBD1. Trimming removed 3 bases from V and 0 bases from J; junction bases left unmatched: 2. The CDR3 covers 15 residues. CDR1 ENHRY and CDR2 SYGVKD come from the germline V gene.

J is TRBJ2-7 and V is TRBV27; the match to TRBD1 covers 7 bases. Germline V gene data show CDR1 as MNHEY and CDR2 as SMNVEV (reference sequence). The V and J ends lost 5 bases and 0 bases, in that order; junction bases with no gene match: 10. The CDR3 totals 16 residues. CDR3 amino acids: CASSPRTGVNSYEQYF. The CDR3 DNA reads TGTGCCAGCAGTCCCCGGACAGGAGTTAACTCCTACGAGCAGTACTTC.

This sequence joins TRBV9 and TRBJ1-3; maybe TRBD1 (6 bases). The length of the CDR3 is 14 residues. CDR1 is SGDLS, CDR2 YYNGEE, per germline. The germline V and J ends were trimmed by 4 bases and 2 bases, with 10 bases remaining between them. The CDR3 DNA follows: TGTGCCAGCAGCTCATGGACAGCTGGAAACACCATATATTTT. Its protein is CASSSWTAGNTIYF.